This entry is about one T cell receptor beta chain. Its antigen is still unknown. These data originate in a study of cytomegalovirus exposure and HLA in healthy donors. From germline, CDR1 is MNHNY and CDR2 SVGAGI (reference sequence). The CDR3 spans 14 residues. Trimming took off 4 bases at V and 5 bases at J, with 14 bases between the two ends. The study ran its PCR with 60 Vbeta and 13 Jbeta primers. TCRdb's table, derived via immunoSEQ multiplex PCR, lists solely in-frame clones and lacks some. There are some 220,000 clones in the sample; 85% to 90% occur only once, and 0.9% to 1.1% lies in the top ten. Study conclusions and caveats: Association with HLA alleles at 0.05 false discovery rate was found for 15,000 to 20,000 TCR beta sequences in a later analysis. Solely CMV serostatus was available to characterize immune exposure.

The receptor's source is a young woman in good health and CMV-seronegative. The rearrangement links TRBV6-6 to TRBJ1-1; D ambiguous. Sequenced material: PBMCs. CDR3 protein: CASSLGASGTEAFF. The CDR3 DNA reads as TGTGCCAGCAGTTTGGGTGCATCGGGGACTGAAGCTTTCTTT.